Listed here are 24 T cell receptor beta chains from one sample, sequenced in a study of cytomegalovirus exposure and HLA in healthy donors. PCR used 60 Vbeta primers and 13 Jbeta primers. Sequencing was performed with immunoSEQ multiplex PCR; in TCRdb, only in-frame clones are kept and a portion is missing. The table shows approximately 210,000 clones, with around 73% occurring only once. The material sequenced was PBMCs. All receptors come from a young woman in good health and CMV-seropositive.

V and J are TRBV6-5 and TRBJ2-6; 8 positions agree with TRBD2. The CDR3 contains 15 residues. V gave up 7 bases and J gave up 1 base; unmatched junction bases: 3. The germline V gene has CDR1 MNHEY and CDR2 SVGAGI. CDR3 protein: CASTRGGSGANVLTF. CDR3 coding DNA: TGTGCCAGCACCCGGGGGGGGTCTGGGGCCAACGTCCTGACTTTC.

The rearrangement links TRBV10-3 to TRBJ2-1; D is possibly TRBD1 (6 bases). Germline V gene sequence: CDR1 ENHRY, CDR2 SYGVKD. The ends were cut back, 3 bases at V and 4 bases at J, with 13 bases in the middle. CDR3 size: 15 residues. The CDR3 sequence is CAISDYRESYNEQFF. CDR3 nucleotides: TGTGCCATCAGTGATTACAGGGAGTCTTACAATGAGCAGTTCTTC.

This clone was counted a single time. The V gene is TRBV7-2, the J gene TRBJ1-3; TRBD1 agrees at 7 bases. CDR3 length: 17 amino acids. CDR1 SGHTA and CDR2 FQGNSA come from the germline V gene. With V trimmed by 5 bases and J by 2 bases, 12 bases remained unmatched. In DNA form, the CDR3 reads TGTGCCAGCAGCGTACAGGGGACTTCAGGCGCTGGAAACACCATATATTTT. This sequence encodes CASSVQGTSGAGNTIYF.

As to this clone: The same CDR3 is also encoded by other DNA sequences in this sample. The chain is built from TRBV28 and TRBJ2-7, with TRBD1 as a possible D gene (5 bases). V lost 8 bases, J lost 2 bases, and 10 bases lay in between. Germline CDR1 reads MDHEN; CDR2 reads SYDVKM. This CDR3 spans 12 amino acids. Written as DNA, the CDR3 is TGTGCCAGCTGTAGGGGAACCTACGAGCAGTACTTC. This codes for CASCRGTYEQYF.

V gene TRBV6-6 combines with J gene TRBJ1-1; no firm D call. Trimming pared 5 bases from V and 4 bases from J, leaving 5 bases between. Per the germline V gene, CDR1 is MNHNY and CDR2 is SVGAGI (reference sequence). This CDR3 is 11 amino acids long. The CDR3 is CASSPGTEAFF. CDR3 bases: TGTGCCAGCAGTCCGGGCACTGAAGCTTTCTTT.

The chain has TRBV12-5 and TRBJ1-5; tentative D call: TRBD1 (5 bases). Germline CDR1 and CDR2: LGHNT and FRNRAP. The CDR3 is 15 residues long. V was trimmed by 7 bases and J by 6 bases, leaving 19 bases between them. The CDR3 DNA follows: TGTGCTAGTGCTGCTGGCAGCGGAGGGACTCAGCCCCAGCATTTT. It yields the protein CASAAGSGGTQPQHF.

J is TRBJ1-2 and V is TRBV6-5; possibly TRBD1 for D (6 bases). With 5 bases removed from V and 4 bases from J, the gap between germline ends came to 14 bases. This CDR3 is 14 amino acids long. The germline gives CDR1 MNHEY, CDR2 SVGAGI. Written as DNA, the CDR3 is TGTGCCAGCAGTGAACAGGGCGGGGGCTATGGCTACACCTTC. Translating it yields CASSEQGGGYGYTF.

In this sample, this clone turned up once. The chain employs TRBV5-6 and TRBJ2-7; D gene ambiguous. The CDR3 covers 15 residues. Trimming cost V 0 bases and J 0 bases, with 10 bases left between them. Germline assignment: CDR1 SGHDT and CDR2 YYEEEE. CDR3 protein: CASSLALVSSYEQYF. The CDR3 DNA follows: TGTGCCAGCAGCTTGGCACTCGTAAGCTCCTACGAGCAGTACTTC.

The J gene is TRBJ2-7, the V gene TRBV6-8; 13 bases fit TRBD2. The V gene's germline CDR1 is MNHGY and CDR2 SAAAGT. The CDR3 consists of 20 residues. The V and J ends lost 2 bases and 7 bases, in that order; junction bases with no gene match: 20. The CDR3 sequence is CASSYPIPRLAGGSRGEQYF. The CDR3 DNA sequence: TGTGCCAGCAGTTACCCCATACCCCGACTAGCGGGGGGCAGTAGAGGAGAGCAGTACTTC.

The chain employs TRBV4-2 and TRBJ2-1; 10 bases align to TRBD1. With V trimmed by 1 base and J by 5 bases, 2 bases remained unmatched. Germline CDR1 reads LGHNA; CDR2 reads YNFKEQ. The CDR3 length is 15 residues. CDR3 DNA: TGTGCCAGCAGCCAAGGGACAGGGGGTCACAATGAGCAGTTCTTC. It encodes CASSQGTGGHNEQFF.

The rearrangement joins TRBV30 to TRBJ2-5; 8 bases agree with TRBD1. Germline values: CDR1 GTSNPN, CDR2 SVGIG (reference sequence). The ends lost 0 bases at V and 3 bases at J; junction bases unmatched: 6. The CDR3 is 15 amino acids. CDR3 sequence: CAWSVPQGVKETQYF. The CDR3 region has the DNA TGTGCCTGGAGTGTACCACAGGGGGTCAAAGAGACCCAGTACTTC.

The V gene is TRBV7-2, the J gene TRBJ2-7; 12 bases are shared with TRBD2. The germline CDR1 and CDR2 sequences are SGHTA and FQGNSA. The CDR3 loop spans 16 amino acids. After removal of 5 bases from V and 3 bases from J, the junction contained 8 bases not matched to a gene. DNA of the CDR3: TGTGCCAGCAGCCCTACAGGACTAGCGGGGTACTACGAGCAGTACTTC. Translated: CASSPTGLAGYYEQYF. Based on the CDR3 plus reference TRBV7-2 and TRBJ2-7, the full variable domain is GAGVSQSPSNKVTEKGKDVELRCDPISGHTALYWYRQSLGQGLEFLIYFQGNSAPDKSGLPSDRFSAERTGGSVSTLTIQRTQQEDSAVYLCASSPTGLAGYYEQYFGPGTRLTVT.

This clone was observed a few times. The chain combines TRBV4-2 with TRBJ2-3, with D tentatively TRBD2 (6 bases). Germline lookup yields CDR1 LGHNA and CDR2 YNFKEQ. This CDR3 contains 16 residues. Deletions cut 2 bases from V and 6 bases from J, with 18 bases between. Written as DNA, the CDR3 is TGTGCCAGCAGCCAACCCGGGACTGTCCATGTGGATACGCAGTATTTT. Translation: CASSQPGTVHVDTQYF.

The chain links TRBV28 to TRBJ2-4; 10 bases are a match to TRBD1. CDR3 size: 15 residues. Per germline, CDR1 MDHEN and CDR2 SYDVKM. The trim removed 8 bases at V and 4 bases at J, leaving 8 bases unmatched. CDR3 nucleotide sequence: TGTGCCAGCGGAAGACTGGGACAGGGGAAAAACATTCAGTACTTC. It translates to CASGRLGQGKNIQYF. The complete variable domain, with remaining parts taken from reference TRBV28 and TRBJ2-4, reads DVKVTQSSRYLVKRTGEKVFLECVQDMDHENMFWYRQDPGLGLRLIYFSYDVKMKEKGDIPEGYSVSREKKERFSLILESASTNQTSMYLCASGRLGQGKNIQYFGAGTRLSVL.

The CDR3 reads CSVEGTGNGYTF. CDR3 bases: TGCAGCGTGGAGGGGACAGGGAATGGCTACACCTTC. The chain couples TRBV29-1 to TRBJ1-2, with TRBD1 matching over 9 bases. The length of the CDR3 is 12 residues. With V trimmed by 6 bases and J by 6 bases, 5 bases remained unmatched. Germline V CDR1 and CDR2: SQVTM, ANQGSEA.

This sequence joins TRBV19 and TRBJ1-1, with a tentative D call TRBD1 (5 bases). Germline V gene data show CDR1 as LNHDA and CDR2 as SQIVND (reference sequence). The CDR3 has 15 amino acids. V lost 4 bases and J 4 bases, leaving 16 bases between the germline ends. In DNA form, the CDR3 reads TGTGCCAGTAGTACCCAAACACGGGGGAGCACTGAAGCTTTCTTT. Its protein product is CASSTQTRGSTEAFF.

In this sample, this clone turned up a few times. The J gene is TRBJ2-5, the V gene TRBV4-3; 9 bases match TRBD1. Losses at the gene ends were 2 bases for V and 2 bases for J; bases not matched to a gene: 9. This CDR3 is built from 17 residues. The V gene's germline CDR1 is LGHNA and CDR2 YSLEER. As DNA, the CDR3 is TGCGCCAGCAGCCAATACCTGGGACAGGGAGATCAAGAGACCCAGTACTTC. Translating gives CASSQYLGQGDQETQYF.

The rearrangement links TRBV18 to TRBJ1-4, with D tentatively TRBD1 (5 bases). V was pared by 3 bases and J by 7 bases, with 12 bases between. The CDR3 contains 14 residues. The germline V gene has CDR1 KGHSH and CDR2 LQKENI. CDR3 protein: CASSPAGWGEKLFF. The CDR3 bases are TGTGCCAGCTCACCCGCAGGGTGGGGTGAAAAACTGTTTTTT.

The chain recombines TRBV28 with TRBJ1-5, with 8 bases lining up with TRBD1. Germline values: CDR1 MDHEN, CDR2 SYDVKM. J lost 8 bases, V lost 6 bases, and 6 bases had no gene match. The CDR3 extends over 13 amino acids. In nucleotides, the CDR3 is TGTGCCAGCAGAGAGGACAGGGAAAAGCCCCAGCATTTT. The encoded protein is CASREDREKPQHF.

The chain is built from TRBV5-1 and TRBJ1-2; no clear D gene. This CDR3 has 16 residues. Germline V gene sequence: CDR1 SGHRS, CDR2 YFSETQ. V shed 0 bases and J shed 6 bases, with 18 bases lying between them. The CDR3 spells CASSLEFNSLYDGYTF. CDR3 nucleotides: TGCGCCAGCAGCTTGGAGTTTAACAGTCTTTACGATGGCTACACCTTC. Looking up the rest from reference TRBV5-1 and TRBJ1-2 gives the full variable domain: KAGVTQTPRYLIKTRGQQVTLSCSPISGHRSVSWYQQTPGQGLQFLFEYFSETQRNKGNFPGRFSGRQFSNSRSEMNVSTLELGDSALYLCASSLEFNSLYDGYTFGSGTRLTVV.

The rearrangement links TRBV5-4 to TRBJ2-5; a possible D gene is TRBD2 (6 bases). The CDR3 is 13 amino acids. CDR1 and CDR2 (germline): SGHNT, YYREEE (reference sequence). Between the trimmed V and J ends, which lost 2 bases and 4 bases, there was a span of 9 bases. The CDR3 region is CASSFGGIETQYF. The CDR3 region has the DNA TGTGCCAGCAGCTTTGGGGGGATAGAGACCCAGTACTTC.

The rearrangement links TRBV28 to TRBJ1-2, with 10 bases lining up with TRBD1. V shed 2 bases, J shed 8 bases, and the junction held 11 bases outside the gene matches. Germline V gene data show CDR1 as MDHEN and CDR2 as SYDVKM. The CDR3 is made up of 16 amino acids. The CDR3 region has the DNA TGTGCCAGCAGTTTACGGACCGGGGGACAGGGGAACGGCTACACCTTC. It translates to CASSLRTGGQGNGYTF.

V is TRBV9 and J is TRBJ2-5; TRBD2 matches at 7 bases. Trimming cost V 4 bases and J 2 bases; bases outside gene matches: 14. Germline V gene sequence: CDR1 SGDLS, CDR2 YYNGEE. The CDR3 sequence is 17 residues long. The CDR3 nucleotides read TGTGCCAGCAGCACCACTCCGGGGGGTAGCGGTCAAGAGACCCAGTACTTC. As protein: CASSTTPGGSGQETQYF.

The gene calls are TRBV28 and TRBJ2-5, with TRBD1 as a possible D gene (5 bases). The CDR3 contains 13 residues. Trimming took off 6 bases at V and 1 base at J, with 9 bases between the two ends. The V gene's germline CDR1 is MDHEN and CDR2 SYDVKM. The CDR3 is CASRRQIQETQYF. CDR3 bases: TGTGCCAGCAGAAGACAGATCCAAGAGACCCAGTACTTC.